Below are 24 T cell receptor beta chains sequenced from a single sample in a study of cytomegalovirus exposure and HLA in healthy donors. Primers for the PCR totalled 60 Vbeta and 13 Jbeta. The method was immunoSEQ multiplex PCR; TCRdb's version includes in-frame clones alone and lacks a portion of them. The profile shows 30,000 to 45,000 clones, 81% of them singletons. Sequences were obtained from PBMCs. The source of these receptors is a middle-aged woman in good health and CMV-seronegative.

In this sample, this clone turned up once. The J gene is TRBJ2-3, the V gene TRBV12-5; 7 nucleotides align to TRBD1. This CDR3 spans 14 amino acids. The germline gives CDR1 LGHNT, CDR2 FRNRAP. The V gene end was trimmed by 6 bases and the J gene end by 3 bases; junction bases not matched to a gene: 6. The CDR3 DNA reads TGTGCTAGTGGCATGGACAGGCTGACAGATACGCAGTATTTT. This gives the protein CASGMDRLTDTQYF. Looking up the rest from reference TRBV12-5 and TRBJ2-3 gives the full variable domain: DARVTQTPRHKVTEMGQEVTMRCQPILGHNTVFWYRQTMMQGLELLAYFRNRAPLDDSGMPKDRFSAEMPDATLATLKIQPSEPRDSAVYFCASGMDRLTDTQYFGPGTRLTVL.

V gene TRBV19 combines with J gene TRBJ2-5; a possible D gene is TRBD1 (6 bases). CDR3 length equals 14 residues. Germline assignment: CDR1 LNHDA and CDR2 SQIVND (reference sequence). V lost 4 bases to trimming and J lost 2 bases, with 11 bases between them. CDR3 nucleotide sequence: TGTGCCAGTAGTAGGTGGGGGCAACAAGAGACCCAGTACTTC. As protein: CASSRWGQQETQYF.

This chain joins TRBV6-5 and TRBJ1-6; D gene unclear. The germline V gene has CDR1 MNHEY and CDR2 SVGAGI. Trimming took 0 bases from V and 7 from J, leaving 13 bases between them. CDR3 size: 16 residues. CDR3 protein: CASSYSWGWENSPLHF. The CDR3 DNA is TGTGCCAGCAGTTACTCGTGGGGTTGGGAGAATTCACCCCTCCACTTT.

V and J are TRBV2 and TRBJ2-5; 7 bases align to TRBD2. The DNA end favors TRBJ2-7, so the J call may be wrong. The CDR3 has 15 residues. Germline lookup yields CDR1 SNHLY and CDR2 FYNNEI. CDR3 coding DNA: TGTGCCAGCAGTGAGTCCCAGCGGGGAACCTACGAGCAGTACTTC. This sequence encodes CASSESQRGTYEQYF.

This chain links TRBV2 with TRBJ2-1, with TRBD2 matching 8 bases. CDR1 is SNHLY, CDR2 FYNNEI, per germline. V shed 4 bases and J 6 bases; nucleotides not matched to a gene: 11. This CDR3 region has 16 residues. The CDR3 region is CASSGPEGLGSNEQFF. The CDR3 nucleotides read TGTGCCAGCAGTGGTCCTGAGGGACTAGGGTCCAATGAGCAGTTCTTC.

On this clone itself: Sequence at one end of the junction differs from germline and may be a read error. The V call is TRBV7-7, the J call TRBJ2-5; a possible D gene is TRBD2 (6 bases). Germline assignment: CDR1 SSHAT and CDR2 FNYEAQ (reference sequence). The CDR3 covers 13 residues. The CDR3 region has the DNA TGTGCTAGCAGCAGGGACTCCCAAGAGACCCAGTACTTC. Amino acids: CASSRDSQETQYF. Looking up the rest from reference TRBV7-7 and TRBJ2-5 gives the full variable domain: GAGVSQSPRYKVTKRGQDVTLRCDPISSHATLYWYQQALGQGPEFLTYFNYEAQPDKSGLPSDRFSAERPEGSISTLTIQRTEQRDSAMYRCASSRDSQETQYFGPGTRLLVL.

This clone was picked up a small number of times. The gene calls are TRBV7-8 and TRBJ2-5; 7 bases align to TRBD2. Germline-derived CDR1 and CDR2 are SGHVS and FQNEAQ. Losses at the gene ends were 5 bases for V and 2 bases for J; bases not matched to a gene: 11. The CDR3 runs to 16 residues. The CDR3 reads CASSLRIAGLQETQYF. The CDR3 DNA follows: TGTGCCAGCAGCCTACGGATAGCGGGCCTACAAGAGACCCAGTACTTC.

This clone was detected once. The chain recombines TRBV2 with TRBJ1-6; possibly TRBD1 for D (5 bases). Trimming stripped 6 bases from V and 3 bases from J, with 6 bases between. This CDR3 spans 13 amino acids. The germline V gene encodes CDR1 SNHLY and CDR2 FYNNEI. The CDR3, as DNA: TGTGCCAGCAGAGGGGACTATAATTCACCCCTCCACTTT. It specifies CASRGDYNSPLHF.

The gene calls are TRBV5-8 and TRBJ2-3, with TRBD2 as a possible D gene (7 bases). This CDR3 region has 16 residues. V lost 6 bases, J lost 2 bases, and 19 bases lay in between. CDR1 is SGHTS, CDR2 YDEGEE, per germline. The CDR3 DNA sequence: TGTGCCAGCACCCGGGCGGCGGGGGCCTACACAGATACGCAGTATTTT. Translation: CASTRAAGAYTDTQYF.

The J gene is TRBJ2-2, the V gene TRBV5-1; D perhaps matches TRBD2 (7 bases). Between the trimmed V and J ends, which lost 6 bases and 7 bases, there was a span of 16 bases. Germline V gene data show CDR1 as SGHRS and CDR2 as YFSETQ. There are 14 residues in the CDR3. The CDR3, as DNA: TGCGCCAGCACCCATTGGGGGGGCGTCGGGGAGCTGTTTTTT. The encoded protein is CASTHWGGVGELFF. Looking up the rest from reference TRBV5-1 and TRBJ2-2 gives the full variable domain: KAGVTQTPRYLIKTRGQQVTLSCSPISGHRSVSWYQQTPGQGLQFLFEYFSETQRNKGNFPGRFSGRQFSNSRSEMNVSTLELGDSALYLCASTHWGGVGELFFGEGSRLTVL.

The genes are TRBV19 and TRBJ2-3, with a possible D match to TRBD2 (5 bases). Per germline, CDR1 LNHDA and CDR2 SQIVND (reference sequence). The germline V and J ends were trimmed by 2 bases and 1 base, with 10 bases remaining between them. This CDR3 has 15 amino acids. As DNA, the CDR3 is TGTGCCAGTAGTATAAGAGGGTTGGGCACAGATACGCAGTATTTT. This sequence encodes CASSIRGLGTDTQYF.

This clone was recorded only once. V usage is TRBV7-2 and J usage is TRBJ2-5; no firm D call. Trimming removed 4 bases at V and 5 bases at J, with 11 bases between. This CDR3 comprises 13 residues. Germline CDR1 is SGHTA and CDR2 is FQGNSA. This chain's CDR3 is CASSSQAWETQYF. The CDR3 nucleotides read TGTGCCAGCAGCTCCCAGGCGTGGGAGACCCAGTACTTC.

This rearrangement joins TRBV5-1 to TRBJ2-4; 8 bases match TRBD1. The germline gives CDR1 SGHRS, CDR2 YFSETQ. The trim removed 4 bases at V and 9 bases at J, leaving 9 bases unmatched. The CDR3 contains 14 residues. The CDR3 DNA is TGCGCCAGCAGCGCAATCGGACAGGGAGGCATTCAGTACTTC. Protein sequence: CASSAIGQGGIQYF.

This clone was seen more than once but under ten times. The CDR3 spells CASRPGGRAEAFF. The CDR3 DNA is TGTGCCAGCAGGCCAGGGGGTAGGGCTGAAGCTTTCTTT. The chain recombines TRBV7-2 with TRBJ1-1; 7 nucleotides match TRBD1. Trimming cost V 6 bases and J 6 bases; bases outside gene matches: 7. Germline CDR1 SGHTA, CDR2 FQGNSA. CDR3 size: 13 residues.

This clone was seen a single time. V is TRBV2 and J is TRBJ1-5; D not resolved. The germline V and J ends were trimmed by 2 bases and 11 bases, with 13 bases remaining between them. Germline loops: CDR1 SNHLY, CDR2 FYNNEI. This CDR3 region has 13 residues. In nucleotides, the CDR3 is TGTGCCAGCAGTGAAATAAGAGGGTTTTCCCAGCATTTT. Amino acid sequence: CASSEIRGFSQHF.

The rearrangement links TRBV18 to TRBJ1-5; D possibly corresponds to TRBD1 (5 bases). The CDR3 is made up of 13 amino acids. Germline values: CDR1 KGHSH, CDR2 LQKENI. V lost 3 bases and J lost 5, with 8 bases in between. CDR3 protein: CASSPQGDQPQHF. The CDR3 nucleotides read TGTGCCAGCTCACCCCAGGGTGATCAGCCCCAGCATTTT.

For the CDR3, the DNA is TGTGCCAGCAGTTCCGGGGGTAGCTCCTACGAGCAGTACGTC. Protein product: CASSSGGSSYEQYV. This chain links TRBV28 with TRBJ2-7; possible D gene TRBD2, 6 bases. CDR1 is MDHEN and CDR2 is SYDVKM in the germline V gene. With 4 bases removed from V and 0 bases from J, the gap between germline ends came to 10 bases. The CDR3 loop spans 14 amino acids.

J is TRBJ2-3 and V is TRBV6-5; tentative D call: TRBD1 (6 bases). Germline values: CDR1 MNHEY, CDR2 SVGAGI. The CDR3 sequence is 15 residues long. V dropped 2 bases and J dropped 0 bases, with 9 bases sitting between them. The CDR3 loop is CASSYGGPSTDTQYF. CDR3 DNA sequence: TGTGCCAGCAGTTACGGGGGCCCTAGCACAGATACGCAGTATTTT.

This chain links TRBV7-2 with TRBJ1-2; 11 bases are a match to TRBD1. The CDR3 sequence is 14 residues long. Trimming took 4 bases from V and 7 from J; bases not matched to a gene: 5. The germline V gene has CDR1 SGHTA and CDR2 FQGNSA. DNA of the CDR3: TGTGCCAGCAGCTCCGGGACAGGGGGTGTTGGCTACACCTTC. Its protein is CASSSGTGGVGYTF.

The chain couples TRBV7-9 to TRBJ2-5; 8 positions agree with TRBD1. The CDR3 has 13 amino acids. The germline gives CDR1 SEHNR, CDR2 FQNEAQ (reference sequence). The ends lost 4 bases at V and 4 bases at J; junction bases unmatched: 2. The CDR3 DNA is TGTGCCAGCAGCTCCGGGACAGGAGAGACCCAGTACTTC. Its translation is CASSSGTGETQYF.

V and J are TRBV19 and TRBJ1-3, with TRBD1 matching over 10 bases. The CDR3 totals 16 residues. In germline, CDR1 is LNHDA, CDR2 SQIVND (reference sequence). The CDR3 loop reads CSPRDRGCYGGNTIYF. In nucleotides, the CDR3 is TGTTCACCCCGGGACAGGGGATGCTATGGAGGAAACACCATATATTTT.

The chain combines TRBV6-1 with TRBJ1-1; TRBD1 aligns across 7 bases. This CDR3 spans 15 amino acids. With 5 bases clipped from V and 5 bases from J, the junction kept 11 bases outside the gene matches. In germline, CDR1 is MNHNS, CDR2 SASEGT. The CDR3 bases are TGTGCCAGCAGTCCCGAGGGACAGCCCTTAACTGAAGCTTTCTTT. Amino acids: CASSPEGQPLTEAFF.

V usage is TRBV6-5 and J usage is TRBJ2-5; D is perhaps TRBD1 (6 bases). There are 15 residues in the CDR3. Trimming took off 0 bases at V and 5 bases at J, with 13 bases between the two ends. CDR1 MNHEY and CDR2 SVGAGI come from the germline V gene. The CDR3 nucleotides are TGTGCCAGCAGTTACTCATCAGGGGCGGGTGAGACCCAGTACTTC. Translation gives CASSYSSGAGETQYF.

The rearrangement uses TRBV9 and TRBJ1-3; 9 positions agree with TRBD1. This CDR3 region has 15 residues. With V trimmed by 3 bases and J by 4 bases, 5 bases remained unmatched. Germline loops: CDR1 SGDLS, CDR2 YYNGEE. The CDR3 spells CASSARQGVGNTIYF. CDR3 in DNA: TGTGCCAGCAGCGCCCGACAGGGGGTCGGAAACACCATATATTTT.